This T cell receptor beta chain was obtained from a study of cytomegalovirus exposure and HLA in healthy donors. Study-level findings and limits: It was likely that a cluster of highly shared sequence variants was a sequencing artifact.

As concerns this clone: The target antigen is unknown.

The PCR ran on 60 Vbeta and 13 Jbeta primers. Using immunoSEQ multiplex PCR, the repertoire was profiled, and TCRdb retains in-frame clones only, with some absent. Of 200,000 to 300,000 clones listed, 84% are singletons. Sequencing was performed on PBMCs. The sequence came from a woman aged 40-49 years in good health and CMV-seropositive.

CDR3 region: CASSPIPSRMSYEQYF. CDR3 nucleotides: TGTGCCAGCAGTCCCATACCCTCTAGAATGTCCTACGAGCAGTACTTC. The V gene is TRBV27, the J gene TRBJ2-7; D remains ambiguous. The CDR3 consists of 16 residues. CDR1 MNHEY and CDR2 SMNVEV come from the germline V gene (reference sequence). V was shortened by 5 bases and J by 1 base, with 18 bases between the two germline ends.